The 6 T cell receptor beta chains presented below share a single source sample, sequenced in a study of blood T cell repertoires in COVID-19. The repertoire was sequenced with immunoSEQ multiplex PCR; TCRdb's copy has only in-frame clones and lacks some. Of approximately 500,000 clones listed, approximately 87% were seen once; the top ten hold roughly 1.9%. The sample taken for sequencing was PBMCs or T cells enriched from blood (not recorded which). The receptors were gathered from a woman aged 40 to 55 who had recovered from COVID-19.

V is TRBV3-1 (or the pseudogene TRBV3-2) and J is TRBJ1-5, with D possibly TRBD1 on 5 matching bases. Trimming removed 1 base at V and 2 bases at J, with 15 bases between. The germline V gene encodes CDR1 LGHDT and CDR2 YNNKEL (reference sequence). This CDR3 spans 17 amino acids. CDR3 DNA sequence: TGTGCCAGCAGCCAAGGCAGGGTAACAACCCGCAATCAGCCCCAGCATTTT. Protein sequence: CASSQGRVTTRNQPQHF.

The chain links TRBV23-1 to TRBJ2-3, with a tentative D call TRBD2 (6 bases). TRBV23-1 is an ORF; its function is uncertain. V lost 3 bases, J lost 3 bases, and 16 bases lay in between. CDR3 length: 16 amino acids. The CDR3 bases are TGCGCCAGCAGTCAGCCCGCGGGGCGCCGGACAGATACGCAGTATTTT. It specifies CASSQPAGRRTDTQYF.

The CDR3 sequence is CASSLGLFLNTEAFF. The CDR3 DNA follows: TGTGCCAGCAGCTTGGGTTTATTCTTGAACACTGAAGCTTTCTTT. The chain carries TRBV5-5 and TRBJ1-1; D gene unclear. This CDR3 has 15 amino acids. Trimming removed 0 bases from V and 0 bases from J, with 9 bases in between. The germline V gene has CDR1 SGHKS and CDR2 YYEKEE (reference sequence). Complete variable domain (other parts from reference TRBV5-5 and TRBJ1-1): DAGVTQSPTHLIKTRGQQVTLRCSPISGHKSVSWYQQVLGQGPQFIFQYYEKEERGRGNFPDRFSARQFPNYSSELNVNALLLGDSALYLCASSLGLFLNTEAFFGQGTRLTVV.

The chain carries TRBV3-1 (or the pseudogene TRBV3-2) and TRBJ1-3; D possibly corresponds to TRBD1 (5 bases). CDR1 LGHDT and CDR2 YNNKEL come from the germline V gene (reference sequence). Trimming took off 1 base at V and 0 bases at J, with 7 bases between the two ends. The CDR3 is made up of 15 amino acids. The CDR3 DNA sequence: TGTGCCAGCAGCCAAGGGACACGCTCTGGAAACACCATATATTTT. Amino acid sequence: CASSQGTRSGNTIYF.

The rearrangement joins TRBV28 to TRBJ1-2; 10 nucleotides match TRBD1. Per the germline V gene, CDR1 is MDHEN and CDR2 is SYDVKM. The CDR3 extends over 13 amino acids. The V segment lost 7 bases and the J segment 8 bases; nucleotides outside the gene matches: 7. The CDR3 region has the DNA TGTGCCAGCAAGACAGGGGGCAGGGAAGGCTACACCTTC. Translation: CASKTGGREGYTF.

This clone was detected only once. The rearrangement uses TRBV4-2 and TRBJ2-1, with D tentatively TRBD1 (6 bases). CDR1 and CDR2 from the germline V gene are LGHNA and YNFKEQ. V lost 3 bases to trimming and J lost 5 bases, with 11 bases between them. The CDR3 length is 14 residues. CDR3 nucleotides: TGTGCCAGCAGCCAGGGGGACACAAACAATGAGCAGTTCTTC. Translating gives CASSQGDTNNEQFF.